Here is one T cell receptor (beta chain) with its context. The CDR3 is made up of 15 amino acids. Germline values: CDR1 SGDLS, CDR2 YYNGEE. The V segment lost 4 bases and the J segment 5 bases; nucleotides outside the gene matches: 11. TCRdb recomputed calls from the RT-PCR reads with MiXCR, one row per CDR3 protein. In the table there are about 700,000 distinct CDR3 sequences, 14% of which are singletons. The chain uses TRBV9 and TRBJ2-5; 7 nucleotides line up with TRBD2. This sequence originates from a female donor in good health, serving as a healthy control. Sequenced sample: memory CD4+ T cells from blood. CDR3 protein: CASSLDGRALETQYF. DNA of the CDR3: TGTGCCAGCAGCCTGGATGGGAGGGCCTTGGAGACCCAGTACTTC.